These 10 T cell receptor beta chains originate from one sample sequenced in a study of blood T cell repertoires in COVID-19. Sequencing was performed with immunoSEQ multiplex PCR; in TCRdb, only in-frame clones are kept and a portion is missing. The sample lists roughly 150,000 clones; approximately 90% were seen once. Sequenced material: peripheral blood. The receptors originated from a human donor in a cohort sampled during active COVID-19.

This sequence joins TRBV7-2 and TRBJ2-7; D remains unclear. Germline values: CDR1 SGHTA, CDR2 FQGNSA. The germline V and J ends were trimmed by 5 bases and 4 bases, with 12 bases remaining between them. This CDR3 is 13 amino acids long. The CDR3 here is CASSLNSPYEQYF. The CDR3 nucleotides are TGTGCCAGCAGCCTTAACTCCCCTTACGAGCAGTACTTC.

The chain joins TRBV28 to TRBJ1-3; the D gene is possibly TRBD1 (5 bases). The length of the CDR3 is 14 residues. The V gene lost 5 bases and the J gene lost 5 bases, with 13 bases spanning the gap. Germline V lookup: CDR1 MDHEN, CDR2 SYDVKM. CDR3 DNA sequence: TGTGCCAGCAGTCTAGACAGAAGCAGAAACACCATATATTTT. As protein: CASSLDRSRNTIYF. The full variable domain, rest sourced from reference TRBV28 and TRBJ1-3, is DVKVTQSSRYLVKRTGEKVFLECVQDMDHENMFWYRQDPGLGLRLIYFSYDVKMKEKGDIPEGYSVSREKKERFSLILESASTNQTSMYLCASSLDRSRNTIYFGEGSWLTVV.

This clone was counted between two and nine times. The chain carries TRBV2 and TRBJ2-2; TRBD2 matches at 12 bases. Germline V gene sequence: CDR1 SNHLY, CDR2 FYNNEI. V trimming: 1 base; J trimming: 5 bases; junction bases outside the gene matches: 2. This CDR3 comprises 16 residues. The CDR3 DNA reads TGTGCCAGCAGTGAAGGGACTAGCGGGATTACCGGGGAGCTGTTTTTT. Translated: CASSEGTSGITGELFF.

The rearrangement links TRBV5-6 to TRBJ1-1; D ambiguous. The CDR3 spans 13 residues. Germline V CDR1 and CDR2: SGHDT, YYEEEE. Deletions cut 0 bases from V and 2 bases from J, with 5 bases between. The CDR3 sequence is CASSLVPNTEAFF. In DNA, the CDR3 is TGTGCCAGCAGCTTGGTTCCTAACACTGAAGCTTTCTTT.

This sequence joins TRBV5-1 and TRBJ2-7; D perhaps matches TRBD1 (6 bases). The V end lost 3 bases, the J end lost 3 bases, and 10 bases lay between the germline ends. Germline V gene data show CDR1 as SGHRS and CDR2 as YFSETQ. CDR3 length: 13 residues. The chain's CDR3 is CASSSDSLYEQYF. Here the CDR3 DNA reads TGCGCCAGCAGCTCGGACAGCCTCTACGAGCAGTACTTC.

The CDR3 here is CASSLAGDAEQYF. The CDR3 bases are TGTGCCAGCAGCCTTGCGGGAGACGCCGAGCAGTACTTC. This chain connects TRBV9 to TRBJ2-7; 7 nucleotides line up with TRBD2. Per the germline V gene, CDR1 is SGDLS and CDR2 is YYNGEE. This CDR3 has 13 residues. The J segment lost 6 bases and the V segment lost 4 bases, leaving 7 bases of the junction unmatched.

The chain employs TRBV6-5 and TRBJ2-5; 8 nucleotides match TRBD2. Germline CDR1 is MNHEY and CDR2 is SVGAGI. V was clipped by 5 bases and J by 4 bases; unmatched bases: 9. The CDR3 totals 15 residues. The DNA for the CDR3 is TGTGCCAGCAGTCCGAACGCGGGGGGCCGAGAGACCCAGTACTTC. Translated, it gives CASSPNAGGRETQYF.

This chain links TRBV5-6 with TRBJ2-1, with 7 nucleotides matching TRBD2. Trimming cost V 4 bases and J 5 bases; bases outside gene matches: 6. This CDR3 spans 14 amino acids. Germline V CDR1 and CDR2: SGHDT, YYEEEE. The CDR3 region has the DNA TGTGCCAGCAGCGTCGGACTAGTAGACAATGAGCAGTTCTTC. It specifies CASSVGLVDNEQFF.

The rearrangement uses TRBV5-1 and TRBJ2-6, with D tentatively TRBD1 (5 bases). The germline CDR1 and CDR2 sequences are SGHRS and YFSETQ. Trimming stripped 0 bases from V and 2 bases from J, with 6 bases between. The length of the CDR3 is 15 residues. The CDR3 region has the DNA TGCGCCAGCAGCTTGGGGGGCCCTGGGGCCAACGTCCTGACTTTC. Translated: CASSLGGPGANVLTF.

V gene TRBV28 combines with J gene TRBJ1-3; D possibly corresponds to TRBD1 (6 bases). Trimming took off 10 bases at V and 2 bases at J, with 12 bases between the two ends. The length of the CDR3 is 13 residues. Germline CDR1 is MDHEN and CDR2 is SYDVKM. The CDR3 protein is CAIRQDPGNTIYF. CDR3 DNA sequence: TGTGCCATCCGACAGGACCCTGGAAACACCATATATTTT.